Below are 5 T cell receptor beta chains sequenced from a single sample in a study of response to subunit inactivated influenza vaccine. Each CDR3 protein gets one entry after TCRdb re-called the RT-PCR reads with MiXCR. Here the sample spans about 580,000 distinct CDR3 sequences, 14% being singletons. The source was PBMCs from blood, collected about 12 days after vaccination. These receptors were collected from a man over 45 who received an inactivated influenza vaccine.

This clonotype was found a few times. This chain uses TRBV11-2 with TRBJ2-1; 7 bases are a match to TRBD2. CDR1 and CDR2 (germline): SGHAT, FQNNGV. The CDR3 spans 15 residues. V dropped 1 base and J dropped 8; count of bases not matched to a gene: 8. CDR3 amino acids: CASSLGRGGIDEQFF. CDR3 nucleotide sequence: TGTGCCAGCAGCTTAGGACGGGGAGGGATCGATGAGCAGTTCTTC.

CDR3 in amino acids: CASSPRGELGTGELFF. The CDR3 nucleotides are TGTGCCAGCAGCCCTAGAGGGGAATTGGGCACCGGGGAGCTGTTTTTT. The J gene is TRBJ2-2, the V gene TRBV7-9; D may be TRBD1 or TRBD2 (5 bases each). The CDR3 loop spans 16 amino acids. From germline, CDR1 is SEHNR and CDR2 FQNEAQ (reference sequence). V was trimmed by 5 bases and J by 4 bases, leaving 17 bases between them.

This chain uses TRBV12-3 or TRBV12-4 with TRBJ1-1; no definite D call. The CDR3 runs to 13 residues. V was pared by 5 bases and J by 4 bases, with 11 bases between. In DNA, the CDR3 is TGTGCCAGCAGTGCCCTGTGGGCCACTGAAGCTTTCTTT. It codes for CASSALWATEAFF.

The rearrangement links TRBV12-3 or TRBV12-4 to TRBJ2-1, with 10 bases aligning to TRBD2. The CDR3 contains 17 residues. The junction had 16 bases not matched to a gene; V was cut back by 6 bases and J by 8 bases. CDR3 amino acids: CASSPSPGSGGLDEQFF. CDR3 coding DNA: TGTGCCAGCAGCCCATCGCCCGGTAGCGGGGGGCTGGATGAGCAGTTCTTC.

V usage is TRBV3-1 and J usage is TRBJ2-1; 11 positions agree with TRBD2. Germline V gene data show CDR1 as LGHDT and CDR2 as YNNKEL (reference sequence). The CDR3 sequence is 16 residues long. V trimming: 0 bases; J trimming: 6 bases; junction bases outside the gene matches: 4. The CDR3 DNA follows: TGTGCCAGCAGCCAAGAATTACTAGCGGGAGTCAATGAGCAGTTCTTC. The encoded protein is CASSQELLAGVNEQFF.